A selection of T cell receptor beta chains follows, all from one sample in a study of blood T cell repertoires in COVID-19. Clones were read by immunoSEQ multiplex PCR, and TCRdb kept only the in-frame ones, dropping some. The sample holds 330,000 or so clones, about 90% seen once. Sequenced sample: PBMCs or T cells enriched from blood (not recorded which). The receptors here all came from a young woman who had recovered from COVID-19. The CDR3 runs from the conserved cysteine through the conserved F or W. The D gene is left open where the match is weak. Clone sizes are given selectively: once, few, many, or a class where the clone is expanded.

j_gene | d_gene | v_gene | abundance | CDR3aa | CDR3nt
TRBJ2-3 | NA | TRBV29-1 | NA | CSVEPGNTQFF | TGCAGCGTTGAACCGGGGAATACGCAGTTTTTT
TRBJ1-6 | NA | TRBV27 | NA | CASSFSLSPLHF | TGTGCCAGCAGTTTTTCACTGTCACCCCTCCACTTT
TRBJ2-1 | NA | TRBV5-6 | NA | CASSLTRGHNEQFF | TGTGCCAGCAGCTTGACCCGGGGTCACAATGAGCAGTTCTTC
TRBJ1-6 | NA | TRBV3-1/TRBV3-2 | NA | CASSQNSGEALHF | TGTGCCAGCAGCCAAAATAGCGGGGAGGCCCTCCACTTT
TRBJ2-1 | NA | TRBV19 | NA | CASSTRFSYGVNNEQFF | TGTGCCAGTAGTACCCGATTTAGCTACGGGGTTAACAATGAGCAGTTCTTC
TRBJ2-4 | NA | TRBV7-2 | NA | CASSLGATSGPVQYF | TGTGCCAGCAGCTTGGGGGCCACTTCCGGGCCGGTTCAGTACTTC
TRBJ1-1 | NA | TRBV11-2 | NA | CASSLVSAGGYTEAFF | TGTGCCAGCAGCTTAGTGTCCGCCGGAGGATACACTGAAGCTTTCTTT
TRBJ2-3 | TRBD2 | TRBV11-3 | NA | CASSPSTSGSTDTQYF | TGTGCCAGCAGCCCGTCGACTAGCGGGAGCACAGATACGCAGTATTTT
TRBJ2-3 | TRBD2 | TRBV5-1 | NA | CASSPGLAGGTDTQYF | TGCGCCAGCAGCCCGGGACTAGCGGGGGGCACAGATACGCAGTATTTT
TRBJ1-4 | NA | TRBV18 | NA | CASSPLRGTNEKLFF | TGTGCCAGCTCACCACTAAGGGGAACTAATGAAAAACTGTTTTTT
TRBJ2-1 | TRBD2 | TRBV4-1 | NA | CASSQEGSGVRNEQFF | TGCGCCAGCAGCCAAGAGGGTAGCGGGGTAAGGAATGAGCAGTTCTTC
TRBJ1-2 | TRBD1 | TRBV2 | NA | CASRAQGGTNYGYTF | TGTGCCAGCAGGGCACAGGGGGGTACTAACTATGGCTACACCTTC
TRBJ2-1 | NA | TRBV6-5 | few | CASPEGTSPYNEQFF | TGTGCCAGCCCCGAGGGAACTTCTCCTTACAATGAGCAGTTCTTC
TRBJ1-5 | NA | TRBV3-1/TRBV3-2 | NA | CASSQGVYQPQHF | TGTGCCAGCAGCCAAGGTGTCTATCAGCCCCAGCATTTT
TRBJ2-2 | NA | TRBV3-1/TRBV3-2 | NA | CASSQGEDGELFF | TGTGCCAGCAGCCAAGGAGAGGACGGGGAGCTGTTTTTT
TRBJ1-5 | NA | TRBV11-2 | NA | CASSPPLGSTNQPQHF | TGTGCCAGCAGCCCCCCGTTGGGCAGTACCAATCAGCCCCAGCATTTT
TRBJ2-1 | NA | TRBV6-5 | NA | CASSYSTGGGEQFF | TGTGCCAGCAGTTACTCGACCGGGGGTGGCGAGCAGTTCTTC
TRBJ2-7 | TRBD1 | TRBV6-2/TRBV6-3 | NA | CASSPAPGQGSYEQYF | TGTGCCAGCAGCCCCGCGCCGGGACAGGGATCCTACGAGCAGTACTTC
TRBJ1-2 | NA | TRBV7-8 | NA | CASSTPWAGKNGYTF | TGTGCCAGCAGCACCCCATGGGCAGGGAAAAATGGCTACACCTTC
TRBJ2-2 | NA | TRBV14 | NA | CASSHRGTGELFF | TGTGCCAGCAGCCACAGGGGCACCGGGGAGCTGTTTTTT
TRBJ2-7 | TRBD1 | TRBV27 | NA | CASSLGQGYYEQYF | TGTGCCAGCAGTTTGGGACAGGGGTACTACGAGCAGTACTTC
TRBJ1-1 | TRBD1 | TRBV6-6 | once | CASSYPGTGREAFF | TGTGCCAGCAGTTACCCGGGGACAGGGAGAGAAGCTTTCTTT
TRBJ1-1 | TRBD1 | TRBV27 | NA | CASSRQGAYTEAFF | TGTGCCAGCAGCCGTCAGGGGGCGTACACTGAAGCTTTCTTT
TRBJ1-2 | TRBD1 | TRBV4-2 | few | CASSLGTGVGYTF | TGTGCCAGCAGCCTTGGGACAGGGGTGGGCTACACCTTC
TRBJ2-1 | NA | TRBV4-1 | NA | CASSQDLGSSYNEQFF | TGCGCCAGCAGCCAAGATTTAGGGAGCTCCTACAATGAGCAGTTCTTC
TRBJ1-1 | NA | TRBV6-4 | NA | CASSVYAGNTEAFF | TGTGCCAGCAGTGTATATGCCGGGAACACTGAAGCTTTCTTT
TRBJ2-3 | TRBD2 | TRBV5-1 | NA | CASSFSGGGTDTQYF | TGCGCCAGCAGCTTCAGCGGGGGCGGCACAGATACGCAGTATTTT
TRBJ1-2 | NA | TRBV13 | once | CASSLVGEELYGYTF | TGTGCCAGCAGCTTAGTCGGTGAGGAGCTATATGGCTACACCTTC
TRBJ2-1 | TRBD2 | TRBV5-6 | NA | CASSLATSGPYNEQFF | TGTGCCAGCAGCTTGGCGACTAGCGGGCCTTACAATGAGCAGTTCTTC
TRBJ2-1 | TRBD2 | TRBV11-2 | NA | CASSFGRTSGYNEQFF | TGTGCCAGCAGCTTCGGCAGGACTAGCGGTTACAATGAGCAGTTCTTC
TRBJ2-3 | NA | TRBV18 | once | CASSLGPFEGYF | TGTGCCAGCTCATTGGGTCCCTTCGAGGGGTATTTT
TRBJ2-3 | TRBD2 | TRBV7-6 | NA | CASSRLGTSGVADTQYF | TGTGCCAGCAGCCGTCTAGGGACTAGCGGGGTGGCAGATACGCAGTATTTT
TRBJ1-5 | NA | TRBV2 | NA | CASSGDNNQPQHF | TGTGCCAGTTCCGGGGACAACAATCAGCCCCAGCATTTT
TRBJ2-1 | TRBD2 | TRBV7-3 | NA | CASSPIAGDFLENYNEQFF | TGTGCCAGCAGCCCAATAGCGGGGGACTTCCTCGAAAACTACAATGAGCAGTTCTTC
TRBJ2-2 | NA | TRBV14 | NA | CASSQQGNRGELFF | TGTGCCAGCAGCCAACAGGGGAATAGGGGGGAGCTGTTTTTT
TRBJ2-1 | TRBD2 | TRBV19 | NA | CASSIVPSGIYNEQFF | TGTGCCAGTAGTATAGTCCCTAGCGGGATCTACAATGAGCAGTTCTTC
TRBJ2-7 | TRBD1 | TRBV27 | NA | CASRTRQGRDEQYF | TGTGCCAGCAGAACTAGACAGGGGCGGGACGAGCAGTACTTC
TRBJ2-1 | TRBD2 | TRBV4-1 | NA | CASSQPSGSRSGSYNEQFF | TGCGCCAGCAGCCAGCCAAGCGGGAGTCGGTCGGGCTCCTACAATGAGCAGTTCTTC
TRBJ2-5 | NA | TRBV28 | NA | CASSLWGDGQHQETQYF | TGTGCCAGCAGTTTATGGGGGGACGGACAGCACCAAGAGACCCAGTACTTC
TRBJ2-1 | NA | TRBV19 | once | CASSIIRSSYNEQFF | TGTGCCAGTAGTATAATCCGGAGCTCCTACAATGAGCAGTTCTTC
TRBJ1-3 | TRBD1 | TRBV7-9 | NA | CASSPGGLGPSGNTIYF | TGTGCCAGCAGCCCAGGGGGGTTGGGACCCTCTGGAAACACCATATATTTT
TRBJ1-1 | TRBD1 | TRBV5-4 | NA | CASSLETGAREAFF | TGTGCCAGCAGCTTGGAGACAGGGGCGCGGGAAGCTTTCTTT
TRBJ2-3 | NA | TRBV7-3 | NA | CASSPGGAADTQYF | TGTGCCAGCAGCCCCGGCGGGGCGGCGGATACGCAGTATTTT
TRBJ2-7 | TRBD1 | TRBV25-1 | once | CASSPRTGTGGYEQYF | TGTGCCAGCAGCCCCCGCACCGGGACAGGGGGTTACGAGCAGTACTTC
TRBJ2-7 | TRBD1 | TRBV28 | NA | CASRGTGGPYEQYF | TGTGCCAGCAGGGGGACAGGGGGACCCTACGAGCAGTACTTC
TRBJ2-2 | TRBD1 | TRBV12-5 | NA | CASGLVLGQGSGELFF | TGTGCTAGTGGTTTGGTACTTGGACAGGGGTCCGGGGAGCTGTTTTTT
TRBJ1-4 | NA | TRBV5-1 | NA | CASKFEGGEKLFF | TGCGCCAGCAAGTTTGAAGGCGGTGAAAAACTGTTTTTT
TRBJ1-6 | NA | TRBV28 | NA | CASSPLDRTNLHF | TGTGCCAGCAGCCCTCTCGACAGGACGAACCTCCACTTT
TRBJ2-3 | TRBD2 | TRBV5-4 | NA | CASSFWGLAGDYSTDTQYF | TGTGCCAGCAGCTTCTGGGGACTAGCGGGAGATTATAGCACAGATACGCAGTATTTT
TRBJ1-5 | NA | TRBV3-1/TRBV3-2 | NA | CASSQGETYNQPQHF | TGTGCCAGCAGCCAAGGAGAGACTTACAATCAGCCCCAGCATTTT
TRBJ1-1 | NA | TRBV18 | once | CASSPMATGRRDTEAFF | TGTGCCAGCTCACCAATGGCGACAGGTCGACGAGATACTGAAGCTTTCTTT
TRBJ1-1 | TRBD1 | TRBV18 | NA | CASSQSDRPNTEAFF | TGTGCCAGCTCACAGTCGGACAGGCCGAACACTGAAGCTTTCTTT